These T cell receptor beta chains were read from a single sample in a study of spatial heterogeneity in lung cancer. TCRdb reanalysed the 5' RACE reads using MiXCR and keeps one entry per CDR3 protein. The sample has tens of thousands of distinct CDR3 sequences, approximately 6.6% seen once; the top ten hold roughly 13%. Specimen: PBMCs, collected at surgery. The receptors were gathered from a male donor with early-stage non-small cell lung cancer. Each CDR3 is given with its conserved first and last residue. D genes are given only for firm matches. Some rows mark clone size as missing; the rest say once, few, many or name a class of expanded clone.

>-|TRBJ2-1|TRBV12-3/TRBV12-4|many
TGTGCCAGCAGCCCCGGACAAAATGAGCAGTTCTTC
CASSPGQNEQFF
>-|TRBJ2-2|TRBV4-1|-
TGCGCCAGCAGCCAAGAGGTCTTCCTCGAGGGGGCCGGGGAGCTGTTTTTT
CASSQEVFLEGAGELFF
>-|TRBJ1-2|TRBV10-3|many
TGTGCCATCAGTGCGGGCTATGGCTACACCTTC
CAISAGYGYTF
>TRBD1|TRBJ2-7|TRBV28|medium-sized
TGTGCCAGCAGTTTACCCACGGACAGGGCCTCCTACGAGCAGTACTTC
CASSLPTDRASYEQYF
>-|TRBJ2-1|TRBV3-1|few
TGTGCCAGCAGCCAAGACCGGACTATTTCCTACAATGAGCAGTTCTTC
CASSQDRTISYNEQFF
>-|TRBJ1-5|TRBV21-1|many
TGTGCCAGCAGCAAACGACGACAGGGTGGGCAGCCCCAGCATTTT
CASSKRRQGGQPQHF
>-|TRBJ2-2|TRBV10-1|many
TGCGCCAGCAGTGTCTCGACCGACACCGGGGAGCTGTTTTTT
CASSVSTDTGELFF
>-|TRBJ2-7|TRBV5-1|many
TGCGCCAGCAGCTTGTCGGGCGGTCGTTACGAGCAGTACTTC
CASSLSGGRYEQYF
>TRBD2|TRBJ2-3|TRBV12-3/TRBV12-4|few
TGTGCCAGCAGTTTCTCTAGCGGGAGGGCCATAGATACGCAGTATTTT
CASSFSSGRAIDTQYF
>TRBD2|TRBJ2-7|TRBV29-1|many
TGCAGCGTTCTAGCGGGATTGGAGGGGCAGTACTTC
CSVLAGLEGQYF